A selection of T cell receptor beta chains follows, all from one sample in a study of cytomegalovirus exposure and HLA in healthy donors. The protocol was immunoSEQ multiplex PCR, while the TCRdb copy is restricted to in-frame clones and leaves out a portion. The data show hundreds of thousands of clones, more than 80% seen once. The sample taken for sequencing was PBMCs. The origin of the receptors is a woman aged 18-35 years in good health and CMV-seronegative. The CDR3 runs from the conserved cysteine through the conserved F or W. A D gene is named only where the DNA matches it firmly. Clone size is not always given. Where it is, it says once, few, many or a class for expanded clones.

d_call,cdr3_length,j_call,v_call,clone_size,cdr3_nt,cdr3_aa
-,15,TRBJ1-2,TRBV9,-,TGTGCCAGCAGCGAGCAGGGACACGCTAACTATGGCTACACCTTC,CASSEQGHANYGYTF
TRBD1,16,TRBJ1-2,TRBV27,-,TGTGCCAGCAGTCCCCTAGAAATGGACAGGGTGGGTGGCTACACCTTC,CASSPLEMDRVGGYTF
TRBD1,15,TRBJ1-3,TRBV6-4,once,TGTGCCAGCAGCGAGGACAGGGGCTCTGGAAACACCATATATTTT,CASSEDRGSGNTIYF
-,11,TRBJ2-7,TRBV28,few,TGTGCCAGCAGTCTTACCTACGAGCAGTACTTC,CASSLTYEQYF
-,15,TRBJ1-2,TRBV28,once,TGTGCCAGCAGCGGACCCTTCGGCGGGGTAGATGGCTACACCTTC,CASSGPFGGVDGYTF
-,15,TRBJ1-1,TRBV30,-,TGTGCCTGGAGTGTACGTGGGGGGATAGTTGCTGAAGCTTTCTTT,CAWSVRGGIVAEAFF
TRBD1,15,TRBJ1-2,TRBV5-4,-,TGTGCCAGCACCGAGGGTCGGACAGGGGGCAAAGGCTACACCTTC,CASTEGRTGGKGYTF
TRBD1,15,TRBJ2-7,TRBV29-1,-,TGCAGCGTTGGGCGGACAGGGGGGCTCTCGGGTGAGCAGTACTTC,CSVGRTGGLSGEQYF
TRBD1,16,TRBJ2-7,TRBV4-1,-,TGCGCCAGCAGCCAAGGGAGCCGGACAGGTTTGATGGAGCAGTACTTC,CASSQGSRTGLMEQYF
TRBD2,14,TRBJ2-1,TRBV7-8,-,TGTGCCAGCAGCTTAGCGCTTCAAGGGACTAATACGTTCTTC,CASSLALQGTNTFF
TRBD2,15,TRBJ2-1,TRBV6-5,-,TGTGCCAGCAGTTACCTAGCGGGGGGGTACAATGAGCAGTTCTTC,CASSYLAGGYNEQFF
-,13,TRBJ2-1,TRBV9,-,TGTGCCAGCGGAGGTGACCAGATCGGGGAGCAGTTCTTC,CASGGDQIGEQFF
-,14,TRBJ1-4,TRBV5-1,-,TGCGCCAGCAGCCTACCGGGACAAAATGAAAAACTGTTTTTT,CASSLPGQNEKLFF
-,13,TRBJ2-6,TRBV27,-,TGTGCCAGCACTCGGTCGGGGGCCAACGTCCTGACTTTC,CASTRSGANVLTF
TRBD1,16,TRBJ1-1,TRBV5-4,-,TGTGCCAGCAGCCTTCCCCCGGGACAGGAGGTAACTGAAGCTTTCTTT,CASSLPPGQEVTEAFF
-,15,TRBJ2-7,TRBV10-3,-,TGTGCCATCAGTGCTGGGCAGCCTCACTCCTACGAGCAGTACTTC,CAISAGQPHSYEQYF
-,17,TRBJ1-6,TRBV7-6,-,TGTGCCAGCACGCCGACGGTGGGGCGGCCCTATAATTCACCCCTCCACTTT,CASTPTVGRPYNSPLHF
-,17,TRBJ2-3,TRBV29-1,-,TGCAGCGTTGAAGGAGGGCTAGCACGTCTTCCCACAGATACGCAGTATTTT,CSVEGGLARLPTDTQYF
TRBD2,16,TRBJ2-1,TRBV19,-,TGTGCCAGTAGTATAGGGGGGAGGGGCTCCTACAATGAGCAGTTCTTC,CASSIGGRGSYNEQFF
TRBD1,15,TRBJ1-1,TRBV5-1,-,TGCGCCAGCAGCTTGTCCAGGGGGCGTAGGGCTGAAGCTTTCTTT,CASSLSRGRRAEAFF
-,15,TRBJ1-6,TRBV5-1,-,TGCGCCAGCAGCCCGGGGGGATTCTATAATTCACCCCTCCACTTT,CASSPGGFYNSPLHF
TRBD1,14,TRBJ2-1,TRBV28,-,TGTGCCAGCAGTCCGGACAGGGTCGGGGGTGAGCAGTTCTTC,CASSPDRVGGEQFF
-,14,TRBJ2-1,TRBV6-5,-,TGTGCCAGCAGTTACAGCTATGGGCGGGATGAGCAGTTCTTC,CASSYSYGRDEQFF
-,13,TRBJ1-2,TRBV29-1,-,TGCAGCGGCAGGGACCCGGGAGGCTATGGCTACACCTTC,CSGRDPGGYGYTF
-,15,TRBJ1-1,TRBV5-1,-,TGCGCCAGCAGCCCAAGGGTGGAGGGAGTCACTGAAGCTTTCTTT,CASSPRVEGVTEAFF
-,15,TRBJ2-1,TRBV2,-,TGTGCCAGCAGCGAACTCCCTAGCTCCTACAATGAGCAGTTCTTC,CASSELPSSYNEQFF
TRBD2,18,TRBJ2-3,TRBV2,-,TGTGCCAGCAGTGAAGGGGAGTGGCTAGCGGGAGCAGAGGATACGCAGTATTTT,CASSEGEWLAGAEDTQYF
TRBD2,14,TRBJ2-1,TRBV7-9,-,TGTGCCAGCAGCTTGGGACTAGCGTACAATGAGCAGTTCTTC,CASSLGLAYNEQFF
TRBD1,18,TRBJ2-1,TRBV5-1,-,TGCGCCAGCAGCTTGGCCGCTACTCGAACAGGGGCACCAAATGAGCAGTTCTTC,CASSLAATRTGAPNEQFF
-,12,TRBJ2-1,TRBV28,-,TGTGCCAGCAGACAGACGTACAATGAGCAGTTCTTC,CASRQTYNEQFF
-,13,TRBJ2-2,TRBV4-1,-,TGCGCCAGCAGCCAAACTCCTCGCGGGGAGCTGTTTTTT,CASSQTPRGELFF
-,16,TRBJ2-7,TRBV11-2,-,TGTGCCAGCAGCCCCTGGGAGGGGGAGGGCCGGTACGAGCAGTACTTC,CASSPWEGEGRYEQYF
TRBD1,15,TRBJ1-1,TRBV27,-,TGTGCCAGCAGTTTAGGGACAGGGATGAACACTGAAGCTTTCTTT,CASSLGTGMNTEAFF
-,11,TRBJ1-5,TRBV10-1,few,TGCGCCAGCAGCCGTCCTCCGTCCCAGCATTTT,CASSRPPSQHF
TRBD2,16,TRBJ2-3,TRBV5-1,-,TGCGCCAGCAGCTCAGGGACTAGCGGAGTTACAGATACGCAGTATTTT,CASSSGTSGVTDTQYF
-,13,TRBJ1-1,TRBV6-1,-,TGTGCCAGTACCATCCTCGGGGGCACTGAAGCTTTCTTT,CASTILGGTEAFF
-,13,TRBJ2-3,TRBV28,-,TGTGCCAGCAGGGCCCGGGGCACAGATACGCAGTATTTT,CASRARGTDTQYF
-,14,TRBJ1-1,TRBV18,-,TGTGCCAGCTCACCCGACAGGAAAAACACTGAAGCTTTCTTT,CASSPDRKNTEAFF
TRBD2,14,TRBJ2-6,TRBV30,-,TGTGCCTGGAGCCCCGCGGGGGGAGCCAACGTCCTGACTTTC,CAWSPAGGANVLTF
-,15,TRBJ1-4,TRBV7-2,-,TGTGCCAGCAGCTCAGAGACAGGCCTTAATGAAAAACTGTTTTTT,CASSSETGLNEKLFF
-,15,TRBJ1-2,TRBV11-1,-,TGTGCCAGCAGCCCAGCGGGGGCAGCGGGGTATGGCTACACCTTC,CASSPAGAAGYGYTF
-,15,TRBJ2-7,TRBV19,-,TGTGCCAGTAGTATAGGCCGCCCGGTAGGGGACGAGCAGTACTTC,CASSIGRPVGDEQYF
-,15,TRBJ2-4,TRBV28,-,TGTGCCAGCAGTCAGGGATCCTTAGCCAAAAACATTCAGTACTTC,CASSQGSLAKNIQYF
-,15,TRBJ1-2,TRBV5-4,-,TGTGCCAGCAGCTTGGACACAGGGCATAACTATGGCTACACCTTC,CASSLDTGHNYGYTF
-,17,TRBJ2-6,TRBV15,-,TGTGCCACCAGCAGAGGATTGAGCACCTCTGGGGCCAACGTCCTGACTTTC,CATSRGLSTSGANVLTF
TRBD2,16,TRBJ2-1,TRBV18,-,TGTGCCAGCTCACCGCAGCGGGGGGGCCAGGTCAATGAGCAGTTCTTC,CASSPQRGGQVNEQFF
TRBD1,16,TRBJ2-5,TRBV28,-,TGTGCCAGCAGTCCACCCGGGACAGGGGGCCAAGAGACCCAGTACTTC,CASSPPGTGGQETQYF
-,16,TRBJ2-5,TRBV4-1,-,TGCGCCAGCAGCCAAGATCCGGCCAGGGGGGAAGAGACCCAGTACTTC,CASSQDPARGEETQYF
-,15,TRBJ1-4,TRBV6-6,-,TGTGCCAGCAGTACGAGCAGGGGTTCTAATGAAAAACTGTTTTTT,CASSTSRGSNEKLFF
-,16,TRBJ2-1,TRBV5-8,-,TGTGCCAGCAGCTCCCTCCCGGGACTCCCTTCAAATGAGCAGTTCTTC,CASSSLPGLPSNEQFF
-,16,TRBJ1-3,TRBV27,-,TGTGCCAGCAGTTTAACCGTCCCGGGCTCTGGAAACACCATATATTTT,CASSLTVPGSGNTIYF
TRBD2,16,TRBJ2-1,TRBV9,once,TGTGCCAGCAGCACGTTTAGCGGGAGTTCCTACAATGAGCAGTTCTTC,CASSTFSGSSYNEQFF
-,14,TRBJ1-1,TRBV2,-,TGTGCCAGCAGTGAGCAGGGATTCTCCACTGAAGCTTTCTTT,CASSEQGFSTEAFF
TRBD2,16,TRBJ2-1,TRBV10-3,-,TGTGCCATCAGTGGAGTGGAGCGGGGGTCAGGGAATGAGCAGTTCTTC,CAISGVERGSGNEQFF
-,16,TRBJ2-5,TRBV9,once,TGTGCCAGCAGCGACAGAGTGGGAGGACTCCAAGAGACCCAGTACTTC,CASSDRVGGLQETQYF
-,13,TRBJ2-7,TRBV30,-,TGTGCCTGGAGTTCTGGAGGGGCTTACGAGCAGTACTTC,CAWSSGGAYEQYF
-,13,TRBJ1-1,TRBV7-9,-,TGTGCCAGCAGCGTCGGACAGAACACTGAAGCTTTCTTT,CASSVGQNTEAFF
TRBD2,17,TRBJ2-7,TRBV28,-,TGTGCCAGCAGTCCACCGACTAGCCCCACTAGCTCCTACGAGCAGTACTTC,CASSPPTSPTSSYEQYF
-,15,TRBJ2-4,TRBV5-1,-,TGCGCCAGCAGCTGGGGCCCCTTAGCCAAAAACATTCAGTACTTC,CASSWGPLAKNIQYF
-,15,TRBJ2-4,TRBV28,-,TGTGCCAGCAGTTTAGGGACACTAGCCAAAAACATTCAGTACTTC,CASSLGTLAKNIQYF